Listed below are T cell receptor beta chains from one sample, sequenced in a study of blood T cell repertoires in COVID-19. Libraries were prepared by immunoSEQ multiplex PCR; TCRdb keeps only in-frame clonotypes and omits some of them. Of hundreds of thousands of clones in the sample, about 87% were seen once. Sample: PBMCs or T cells enriched from blood (not recorded which). Receptor source: a man aged 40-49 years in a cohort exposed to, infected with or recovered from COVID-19 (not recorded which). CDR3s include the opening cysteine and the closing phenylalanine or tryptophan. The order of the fields is J gene, clone size, D gene, V gene, CDR3 protein, CDR3 DNA. A D gene is named only where the DNA matches it firmly. Not every row has a clone size; where given, it reads once, few, many or a size class.

j_gene: TRBJ1-5
abundance: .
d_gene: TRBD1
v_gene: TRBV7-2
CDR3aa: CASSPPGQGHQPQHF
CDR3nt: TGTGCCAGCAGCCCACCAGGACAGGGCCATCAGCCCCAGCATTTT

j_gene: TRBJ2-7
abundance: .
d_gene: .
v_gene: TRBV7-9
CDR3aa: CASSLWRVGEQYF
CDR3nt: TGTGCCAGCAGCTTGTGGCGGGTGGGCGAGCAGTACTTC

j_gene: TRBJ2-1
abundance: .
d_gene: TRBD2
v_gene: TRBV20-1
CDR3aa: CSANELAGPIGANEQFF
CDR3nt: TGCAGTGCTAATGAACTAGCGGGACCCATAGGGGCCAATGAGCAGTTCTTC

j_gene: TRBJ1-5
abundance: .
d_gene: TRBD1
v_gene: TRBV19
CDR3aa: CASSRTGTGNQPQHF
CDR3nt: TGTGCCAGTAGCAGGACAGGGACAGGCAATCAGCCCCAGCATTTT

j_gene: TRBJ1-2
abundance: .
d_gene: .
v_gene: TRBV10-1
CDR3aa: CASSESQGSNYGYTF
CDR3nt: TGCGCCAGCAGTGAGTCGCAGGGATCTAACTATGGCTACACCTTC

j_gene: TRBJ1-5
abundance: .
d_gene: .
v_gene: TRBV3-1/TRBV3-2
CDR3aa: CASSLGALNNQPQHF
CDR3nt: TGTGCCAGCAGCCTTGGGGCTTTGAACAATCAGCCCCAGCATTTT

j_gene: TRBJ1-1
abundance: .
d_gene: .
v_gene: TRBV19
CDR3aa: CASSIRARETEAFF
CDR3nt: TGTGCCAGTAGTATAAGGGCCCGGGAGACTGAAGCTTTCTTT

j_gene: TRBJ1-2
abundance: .
d_gene: .
v_gene: TRBV5-6
CDR3aa: CASSWHDGYTF
CDR3nt: TGTGCCAGCAGCTGGCACGATGGCTACACCTTC

j_gene: TRBJ1-6
abundance: .
d_gene: .
v_gene: TRBV10-2
CDR3aa: CASSGGGANSPLHF
CDR3nt: TGCGCCAGCAGTGGGGGGGGCGCAAATTCACCCCTCCACTTT

j_gene: TRBJ2-7
abundance: .
d_gene: TRBD1
v_gene: TRBV7-8
CDR3aa: CASSSQGAVRYEQYF
CDR3nt: TGTGCCAGCAGCTCTCAGGGGGCGGTTAGGTACGAGCAGTACTTC

j_gene: TRBJ2-3
abundance: .
d_gene: .
v_gene: TRBV5-4
CDR3aa: CASTFKAGPRGDTQYF
CDR3nt: TGTGCCAGCACCTTCAAAGCAGGACCGCGGGGAGATACGCAGTATTTT

j_gene: TRBJ1-1
abundance: .
d_gene: TRBD1
v_gene: TRBV18
CDR3aa: CASSPLVGQGFEAFF
CDR3nt: TGTGCCAGCTCACCACTGGTCGGACAGGGCTTTGAAGCTTTCTTT

j_gene: TRBJ2-4
abundance: .
d_gene: .
v_gene: TRBV7-9
CDR3aa: CASSLQGEADIQYF
CDR3nt: TGTGCCAGCAGCTTACAGGGGGAGGCGGACATTCAGTACTTC

j_gene: TRBJ1-4
abundance: .
d_gene: .
v_gene: TRBV20-1
CDR3aa: CSASAGGASEKLFF
CDR3nt: TGCAGTGCTAGTGCGGGGGGAGCGAGTGAAAAACTGTTTTTT

j_gene: TRBJ1-4
abundance: .
d_gene: .
v_gene: TRBV18
CDR3aa: CASSPRDSNEKLFF
CDR3nt: TGTGCCAGCTCACCACGGGACTCTAATGAAAAACTGTTTTTT

j_gene: TRBJ1-1
abundance: .
d_gene: TRBD1
v_gene: TRBV28
CDR3aa: CASRTTGGRAEAFF
CDR3nt: TGTGCCAGCAGAACTACAGGGGGACGGGCTGAAGCTTTCTTT

j_gene: TRBJ1-3
abundance: .
d_gene: TRBD1
v_gene: TRBV4-1
CDR3aa: CASSQVRGTGGGNTIYF
CDR3nt: TGCGCCAGCAGCCAAGTCAGGGGGACAGGGGGTGGAAACACCATATATTTT

j_gene: TRBJ2-5
abundance: .
d_gene: .
v_gene: TRBV28
CDR3aa: CASSRERVQETQYF
CDR3nt: TGTGCCAGCAGTCGGGAGCGGGTCCAAGAGACCCAGTACTTC

j_gene: TRBJ1-1
abundance: .
d_gene: .
v_gene: TRBV2
CDR3aa: CASSDQANTEAFF
CDR3nt: TGTGCCAGCAGTGATCAGGCCAACACTGAAGCTTTCTTT

j_gene: TRBJ2-2
abundance: .
d_gene: TRBD1
v_gene: TRBV19
CDR3aa: CASSGTGVTGELFF
CDR3nt: TGTGCCAGTTCCGGGACAGGGGTCACCGGGGAGCTGTTTTTT

j_gene: TRBJ2-1
abundance: .
d_gene: TRBD1
v_gene: TRBV7-8
CDR3aa: CASKTGVLWNEQFF
CDR3nt: TGTGCCAGCAAGACAGGGGTTTTGTGGAATGAGCAGTTCTTC

j_gene: TRBJ1-3
abundance: once
d_gene: .
v_gene: TRBV5-1
CDR3aa: CASSLVGENTIYF
CDR3nt: TGCGCCAGCAGCTTGGTAGGGGAAAACACCATATATTTT

j_gene: TRBJ2-1
abundance: .
d_gene: TRBD2
v_gene: TRBV10-3
CDR3aa: CAISVGGRDYNEQFF
CDR3nt: TGTGCCATCAGTGTGGGCGGGAGGGACTACAATGAGCAGTTCTTC

j_gene: TRBJ1-1
abundance: .
d_gene: .
v_gene: TRBV21-1
CDR3aa: CASITPRDRGNTEAFF
CDR3nt: TGTGCCAGCATCACACCGAGGGACAGGGGGAACACTGAAGCTTTCTTT

j_gene: TRBJ2-6
abundance: once
d_gene: TRBD2
v_gene: TRBV5-1
CDR3aa: CASTMASGPSGANVLTF
CDR3nt: TGCGCCAGCACGATGGCTAGCGGACCCTCTGGGGCCAACGTCCTGACTTTC

j_gene: TRBJ2-7
abundance: .
d_gene: TRBD1
v_gene: TRBV27
CDR3aa: CASKLTGTGFSHEQYF
CDR3nt: TGTGCCAGCAAACTAACCGGGACAGGGTTTAGTCACGAGCAGTACTTC

j_gene: TRBJ1-5
abundance: few
d_gene: .
v_gene: TRBV6-5
CDR3aa: CASSLSYNQPQHF
CDR3nt: TGTGCCAGCAGCTTGAGCTACAATCAGCCCCAGCATTTT

j_gene: TRBJ2-7
abundance: .
d_gene: TRBD2
v_gene: TRBV7-9
CDR3aa: CASSLGLAGDSGYEQYF
CDR3nt: TGTGCCAGCAGCTTAGGTCTAGCGGGAGATAGTGGCTACGAGCAGTACTTC

j_gene: TRBJ1-1
abundance: once
d_gene: .
v_gene: TRBV6-2/TRBV6-3
CDR3aa: CASSYGGTEAFF
CDR3nt: TGTGCCAGCAGTTACGGGGGGACTGAAGCTTTCTTT

j_gene: TRBJ2-7
abundance: .
d_gene: .
v_gene: TRBV19
CDR3aa: CASSFAGSVNYEQYF
CDR3nt: TGTGCCAGTAGTTTTGCCGGGAGTGTTAACTACGAGCAGTACTTC

j_gene: TRBJ2-1
abundance: .
d_gene: TRBD2
v_gene: TRBV18
CDR3aa: CASSPPSGDSYNEQFF
CDR3nt: TGTGCCAGCTCACCCCCTAGCGGAGACTCCTACAATGAGCAGTTCTTC

j_gene: TRBJ1-1
abundance: .
d_gene: TRBD1
v_gene: TRBV5-6
CDR3aa: CASSLDRGGTEAFF
CDR3nt: TGTGCCAGCAGCTTGGACAGGGGAGGAACTGAAGCTTTCTTT

j_gene: TRBJ1-5
abundance: .
d_gene: TRBD1
v_gene: TRBV28
CDR3aa: CASSPDRGLRQPQHF
CDR3nt: TGTGCCAGCAGTCCGGACAGGGGGCTTCGTCAGCCCCAGCATTTT

j_gene: TRBJ1-2
abundance: .
d_gene: .
v_gene: TRBV2
CDR3aa: CASRGDNYGYTF
CDR3nt: TGTGCCAGCAGAGGGGATAACTATGGCTACACCTTC

j_gene: TRBJ2-3
abundance: .
d_gene: TRBD2
v_gene: TRBV5-1
CDR3aa: CASRSGRGTDTQYF
CDR3nt: TGCGCCAGCAGAAGCGGGAGAGGGACAGATACGCAGTATTTT

j_gene: TRBJ2-3
abundance: .
d_gene: TRBD2
v_gene: TRBV5-4
CDR3aa: CASSIAGAGTDTQYF
CDR3nt: TGTGCCAGCAGCATAGCGGGAGCAGGCACAGATACGCAGTATTTT

j_gene: TRBJ2-5
abundance: .
d_gene: TRBD1
v_gene: TRBV7-7
CDR3aa: CASSQTGAAGETQYF
CDR3nt: TGTGCCAGCAGCCAAACAGGGGCCGCTGGGGAGACCCAGTACTTC

j_gene: TRBJ2-7
abundance: .
d_gene: TRBD2
v_gene: TRBV10-3
CDR3aa: CAISESSGISYEQYF
CDR3nt: TGTGCCATCAGTGAATCTAGCGGGATCTCCTACGAGCAGTACTTC

j_gene: TRBJ1-4
abundance: .
d_gene: .
v_gene: TRBV19
CDR3aa: CASSIGDSPWEKLFF
CDR3nt: TGTGCCAGTAGTATAGGAGACAGCCCCTGGGAAAAACTGTTTTTT

j_gene: TRBJ2-7
abundance: .
d_gene: TRBD2
v_gene: TRBV11-2
CDR3aa: CASSFLAGEDEQYF
CDR3nt: TGTGCCAGCAGCTTCCTAGCGGGAGAGGACGAGCAGTACTTC

j_gene: TRBJ2-6
abundance: .
d_gene: .
v_gene: TRBV7-9
CDR3aa: CASSRRMSSGANVLTF
CDR3nt: TGTGCCAGCAGCAGGAGGATGAGCTCTGGGGCCAACGTCCTGACTTTC

j_gene: TRBJ2-7
abundance: .
d_gene: .
v_gene: TRBV27
CDR3aa: CASKDSQLSYEQYF
CDR3nt: TGTGCCAGCAAGGACAGTCAGCTTAGCTACGAGCAGTACTTC

j_gene: TRBJ2-5
abundance: .
d_gene: .
v_gene: TRBV2
CDR3aa: CASRRRGLGLSETQYF
CDR3nt: TGTGCCAGCAGGCGTAGGGGACTCGGGCTATCCGAGACCCAGTACTTC

j_gene: TRBJ1-1
abundance: .
d_gene: TRBD1
v_gene: TRBV2
CDR3aa: CASQDRGQNTEAFF
CDR3nt: TGTGCCAGTCAAGACAGGGGCCAGAACACTGAAGCTTTCTTT

j_gene: TRBJ2-7
abundance: .
d_gene: TRBD1
v_gene: TRBV6-5
CDR3aa: CASKVGDRVYEQYF
CDR3nt: TGTGCCAGCAAAGTGGGAGACAGGGTATACGAGCAGTACTTC

j_gene: TRBJ1-1
abundance: .
d_gene: TRBD1
v_gene: TRBV2
CDR3aa: CASRPQGTEAFF
CDR3nt: TGTGCCAGCAGACCACAGGGGACTGAAGCTTTCTTT

j_gene: TRBJ2-7
abundance: .
d_gene: .
v_gene: TRBV19
CDR3aa: CASSVDSPVEQYF
CDR3nt: TGTGCCAGTAGTGTAGACAGTCCAGTCGAGCAGTACTTC

j_gene: TRBJ1-1
abundance: .
d_gene: .
v_gene: TRBV10-1
CDR3aa: CASSESWVADTEAFF
CDR3nt: TGCGCCAGCAGTGAGTCGTGGGTAGCGGACACTGAAGCTTTCTTT

j_gene: TRBJ1-1
abundance: .
d_gene: .
v_gene: TRBV7-9
CDR3aa: CASRVRQVGNTEAFF
CDR3nt: TGTGCCAGCAGGGTGAGACAGGTCGGAAACACTGAAGCTTTCTTT

j_gene: TRBJ1-1
abundance: once
d_gene: .
v_gene: TRBV28
CDR3aa: CASSVVGGISEAFF
CDR3nt: TGTGCCAGCAGCGTCGTTGGGGGGATCTCTGAAGCTTTCTTT

j_gene: TRBJ2-7
abundance: .
d_gene: TRBD1
v_gene: TRBV7-8
CDR3aa: CASSLDRGPYEQYF
CDR3nt: TGTGCCAGCAGCTTAGATAGGGGGCCTTACGAGCAGTACTTC

j_gene: TRBJ1-1
abundance: .
d_gene: .
v_gene: TRBV6-5
CDR3aa: CASSYSQGRTEAFF
CDR3nt: TGTGCCAGCAGTTACTCGCAGGGGCGGACTGAAGCTTTCTTT

j_gene: TRBJ2-2
abundance: .
d_gene: TRBD2
v_gene: TRBV7-6
CDR3aa: CASSYRTSYTGELFF
CDR3nt: TGTGCCAGCAGCTACCGGACTAGTTACACCGGGGAGCTGTTTTTT